The clone carrying this TCR beta chain has at least ten counts. This entry comes from a study of T-cell reconstitution after alpha-beta-depleted transplantation in children. V shed 0 bases, J shed 1 base, and the junction held 9 bases outside the gene matches. Germline V gene data show CDR1 as SGHRS and CDR2 as YFSETQ. The CDR3 has 19 residues. A TCRbeta library incorporating unique molecular identifiers was prepared. TCRdb passed the PCR reads through MiXCR, listing each CDR3 protein once. The table shows about 20,000 distinct CDR3 sequences, with 10% to 15% occurring only once. The chain employs TRBV5-1 and TRBJ2-3; 12 bases are a match to TRBD2. The sample was PBMCs, mostly from graft donor cells, taken 60 days after TCRalphabeta/CD19-depleted stem cell transplant. The receptor's source is a female patient between 2 and 10 years old who had a stem cell transplant for congenital amegakaryocytic thrombocytopenia, so the T cells may come from the graft donor. The CDR3 sequence is CASSLAGLAGRYRTDTQYF. The CDR3 DNA is TGCGCCAGCAGCTTGGCCGGACTAGCGGGGCGGTACCGCACAGATACGCAGTATTTT. Drawing the rest from reference TRBV5-1 and TRBJ2-3, the complete variable domain is KAGVTQTPRYLIKTRGQQVTLSCSPISGHRSVSWYQQTPGQGLQFLFEYFSETQRNKGNFPGRFSGRQFSNSRSEMNVSTLELGDSALYLCASSLAGLAGRYRTDTQYFGPGTRLTVL.